This T cell receptor beta chain was captured by sequencing in a study of blood T cells in healthy people across ages. Findings and limits, study-wide: What prevented conclusive comparison of naive and antigen-experienced cells was that PBMCs were unsorted. Older age went with lower TCR beta diversity per million T cells, in a roughly linear way.

For the second PCR, which ran for roughly 6 to 12 cycles, a sample-barcoded 5' primer and a J-beta primer mix were used. TCRdb re-called the 5' RACE reads through MiXCR, storing one row per CDR3 protein. In the table there are 850,000 to 1,300,000 distinct CDR3 sequences, 40% to 50% of which are singletons. This clonotype has just a few counts. The antigen is not known. The TCR sequence derives from a woman in her fifties or sixties in good health. Input material: blood.

The CDR3 region is CASSPVGGTNSYEQYF. CDR3 nucleotides: TGTGCCAGCAGTCCCGTCGGGGGTACAAACTCCTACGAGCAGTACTTC. This chain links TRBV6-6 with TRBJ2-7, with D tentatively TRBD2 (6 bases). CDR3 length: 16 amino acids. Germline V gene lookup returns CDR1 MNHNY and CDR2 SVGAGI (reference sequence). With 5 bases removed from V and 0 bases from J, the gap between germline ends came to 17 bases.